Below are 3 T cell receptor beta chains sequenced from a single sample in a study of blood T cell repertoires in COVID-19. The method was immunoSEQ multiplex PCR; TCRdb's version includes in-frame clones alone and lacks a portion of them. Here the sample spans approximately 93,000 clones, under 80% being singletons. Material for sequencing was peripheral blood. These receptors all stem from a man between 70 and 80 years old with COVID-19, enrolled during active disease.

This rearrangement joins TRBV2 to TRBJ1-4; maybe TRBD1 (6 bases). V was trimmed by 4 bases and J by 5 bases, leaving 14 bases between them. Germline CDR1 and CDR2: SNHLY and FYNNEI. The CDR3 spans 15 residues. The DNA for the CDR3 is TGTGCCAGCAGTGGGATCGGGGGGCGAAATGAAAAACTGTTTTTT. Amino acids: CASSGIGGRNEKLFF. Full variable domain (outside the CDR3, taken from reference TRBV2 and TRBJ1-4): EPEVTQTPSHQVTQMGQEVILRCVPISNHLYFYWYRQILGQKVEFLVSFYNNEISEKSEIFDDQFSVERPDGSNFTLKIRSTKLEDSAMYFCASSGIGGRNEKLFFGSGTQLSVL.

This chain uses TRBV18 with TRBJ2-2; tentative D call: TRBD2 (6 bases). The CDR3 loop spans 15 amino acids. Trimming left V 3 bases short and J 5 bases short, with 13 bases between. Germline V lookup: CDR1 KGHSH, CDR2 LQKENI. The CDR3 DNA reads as TGTGCCAGCTCACCGCGGGACGATACAACCGGGGAGCTGTTTTTT. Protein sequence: CASSPRDDTTGELFF.

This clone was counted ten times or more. For the CDR3, the DNA is TGTGCCAGCAGTTACTCCCCTCTCGGGGCCTACGAGCAGTACTTC. This codes for CASSYSPLGAYEQYF. V is TRBV6-5 and J is TRBJ2-7, with D tentatively TRBD2 (5 bases). CDR1 MNHEY and CDR2 SVGAGI come from the germline V gene. The CDR3 is 15 residues long. V was cut by 0 bases and J by 2 bases, with 11 bases left in between.